This T cell receptor beta chain comes out of a study of blood T cell repertoires in COVID-19. Whole-study context: Italy, Spain and the United States were the sources of the convalescent and acute COVID-19 samples. T cells, B-cell-depleted T cells, or PBMCs supplied cDNA or gDNA.

Seattle's enrolled individuals joined amid active infection and were then monitored longitudinally. Note on this clone: The junction and the germline gene differ at one end; a read error may be behind it.

Germline CDR1 and CDR2: SGHTA and FQGNSA. CDR3 length equals 15 residues. Authors' methods: Reference gene primer amplification gave estimated nucleated cell counts. Using immunoSEQ multiplex PCR, the repertoire was profiled, and TCRdb retains in-frame clones only, with some absent. From that table come the V and J calls and clone size; the DNA was used to work out D and trimming. The sample records approximately 350,000 clones, around 92% being singletons. The specimen was peripheral blood. The receptor comes from a woman aged 25 to 39 with COVID-19, enrolled during active disease. The chain links TRBV7-2 to TRBJ2-1, with 11 bases identical to TRBD2. The CDR3 DNA is TGTGCCAGCAGCGTAGCGGGGGGGCTCTACAATGAGCAGTTCTTC. It translates to CASSVAGGLYNEQFF.